Listed below are T cell receptor beta chains from one sample, sequenced in a study of graft-versus-host responses after intestinal transplantation. For these receptors, no antigen is known. TCRdb's table, derived via immunoSEQ multiplex PCR, lists solely in-frame clones and lacks some. The sample has over 100,000 clones; 95% are singletons. Sequences were derived from unstimulated CD8+ T cells sorted from spleen or lymph node cells, sampled before intestinal transplant. These TCRs come from a human donor who received an intestinal transplant. The CDR3 runs from the conserved cysteine through the conserved F or W. D genes are given only for firm matches. Clone size is stated in some rows and not others, as once, few, many or a class when expanded.

v_gene,abundance,d_gene,j_gene,CDR3nt,CDR3aa
TRBV5-4,once,-,TRBJ2-5,TGTGCCAGCAGCTCCTTTGGTAGCGGAGAGACCCAGTACTTC,CASSSFGSGETQYF
TRBV7-9,-,-,TRBJ2-5,TGTGCCAGCAGCTTAGACATAGAAGAGACCCAGTACTTC,CASSLDIEETQYF
TRBV7-9,few,-,TRBJ2-7,TGTGCCAGCAGCTTAGGGACGTGGGAGCAGTACTTC,CASSLGTWEQYF
TRBV19,-,-,TRBJ2-7,TGTGCCAGTAGCCCAACCTCGGGATACGAGCAGTACTTC,CASSPTSGYEQYF
TRBV14,-,TRBD2,TRBJ2-7,TGTGCCAGCAGCCAAGAACCGGGACTAGCCTACGAGCAGTACTTC,CASSQEPGLAYEQYF
TRBV6-1,-,TRBD2,TRBJ2-7,TGTGCCAGCAGTGAAGCGCGGGGGTTCTCCTACGAGCAGTACTTC,CASSEARGFSYEQYF
TRBV9,-,TRBD1,TRBJ2-1,TGTGCCAGCAGCGTAGGTGGGACAGGGTCTAATGAGCAGTTCTTC,CASSVGGTGSNEQFF
TRBV2,-,TRBD2,TRBJ2-3,TGTGCCAGCAGTGAAGCATACTATGGGGAGGGGGATACGCAGTATTTT,CASSEAYYGEGDTQYF
TRBV15,-,-,TRBJ1-5,TGTGCCACCAGCACCGGGACCTATGGCAATCAGCCCCAGCATTTT,CATSTGTYGNQPQHF
TRBV29-1,-,TRBD2,TRBJ2-1,TGCAGCGTCCCGACTAGCGAGCACAATGAGCAGTTCTTC,CSVPTSEHNEQFF
TRBV6-1,-,-,TRBJ2-7,TGTGCCAGCAGGACCTCCTACGAGCAGTACTTC,CASRTSYEQYF
TRBV28,-,-,TRBJ2-3,TGTGCCAGCAGTTTAGCGCAGGGGCGCGCAGATACGCAGTATTTT,CASSLAQGRADTQYF
TRBV7-9,-,-,TRBJ2-7,TGTGCCAGCAGCCCGTCTATGGGCGGCTCCTACGAGCAGTACTTC,CASSPSMGGSYEQYF
TRBV15,-,-,TRBJ2-3,TGTGCCACCAGCAGAGATTCATATTGGGGCACAGATACGCAGTATTTT,CATSRDSYWGTDTQYF
TRBV15,-,-,TRBJ2-7,TGTGCCACCAGCAGGCTGGGCACCTACGAGCAGTACTTC,CATSRLGTYEQYF
TRBV27,-,TRBD2,TRBJ2-7,TGTGCCAGCAGTTTAAGCGGGGGGAACTACGAGCAGTACTTC,CASSLSGGNYEQYF
TRBV11-2,-,-,TRBJ1-1,TGTGCCAGCAGCTACGGGTCTAGGGGAGAAAAAAACACTGAAGCTTTCTTT,CASSYGSRGEKNTEAFF
TRBV19,-,-,TRBJ2-7,TGTGCCAGTAGTATATATGACGAGCAGTACTTC,CASSIYDEQYF
TRBV5-4,-,-,TRBJ1-2,TGTGCCAGCAGCGATGACACAGGGAGCTCAGAAGGCTATGGCTACACCTTC,CASSDDTGSSEGYGYTF
TRBV28,-,TRBD1,TRBJ2-7,TGTGCCAGCAGCCCTTTAAAGGGGACAGCCGTTGAGCAGTACTTC,CASSPLKGTAVEQYF
TRBV29-1,-,TRBD2,TRBJ2-1,TGCAGCGTTGAAGACCCAACTAGCGGGAGGCAGGTTGGGAATGAGCAGTTCTTC,CSVEDPTSGRQVGNEQFF